The rows below give T cell receptor beta chains drawn from one sample of a study of Graves' ophthalmopathy and Graves' hyperthyroidism. TCRdb itself ran the multiplex PCR reads through MiXCR, one entry per CDR3 protein. The table lists hundreds of thousands of distinct CDR3 sequences, approximately 15% of them singletons. Specimen: blood. These receptors were obtained from a woman between 25 and 40 years old with Graves' ophthalmopathy. CDR3s include the opening cysteine and the closing phenylalanine or tryptophan. Each record gives: V gene, CDR3 length, D gene, J gene, clone size, CDR3 protein, CDR3 DNA. A D gene is named only where the DNA matches it firmly. Clone size is stated in some rows and not others, as once, few, many or a class when expanded.

TRBV2	15	TRBD1	TRBJ2-7	many	CASSEYRTGSYEQYF	TGTGCCAGCAGTGAATATAGGACAGGTTCTTACGAGCAGTACTTC
TRBV4-1	16	-	TRBJ2-5	-	CASSQEGEAGTETQYF	TGCGCCAGCAGCCAAGAGGGGGAGGCAGGGACAGAGACCCAGTACTTC
TRBV11-2	15	TRBD1	TRBJ1-2	many	CASSLDRDREPGYTF	TGTGCCAGCAGCTTAGATCGGGACAGGGAGCCTGGCTACACCTTC
TRBV12-3/TRBV12-4	13	-	TRBJ1-1	-	CASSLRWYTDAFF	TGTGCCAGCAGTTTGAGATGGTACACTGATGCTTTCTTT
TRBV7-6	18	-	TRBJ2-5	many	CASSLTPSGDSEWQTQYF	TGTGCCAGCAGCTTAACTCCATCAGGGGACTCAGAGTGGCAGACCCAGTACTTC
TRBV7-2	13	-	TRBJ1-5	many	CASSLLGGQPQHF	TGTGCCAGCAGCTTATTGGGTGGTCAGCCCCAGCATTTT
TRBV28	16	-	TRBJ1-5	many	CASSSPDGISNQPQHF	TGTGCCAGCAGTTCCCCGGACGGGATTAGCAATCAGCCCCAGCATTTT
TRBV11-2	15	TRBD1	TRBJ2-5	many	CASSEGTGPQETQYF	TGTGCCAGCAGCGAAGGGACAGGTCCTCAAGAGACCCAGTACTTC
TRBV4-1	15	-	TRBJ1-1	many	CASSQGATLNTEAFF	TGCGCCAGCAGCCAGGGAGCTACTCTGAACACTGAAGCTTTCTTT
TRBV28	12	-	TRBJ2-7	-	CATTVSGYEQYF	TGTGCCACCACAGTCTCAGGATACGAGCAGTACTTC
TRBV12-3/TRBV12-4	12	TRBD1	TRBJ2-7	many	CASTTGGYEQYF	TGTGCCAGTACGACAGGGGGCTACGAGCAGTACTTC
TRBV6-4	16	TRBD1	TRBJ2-3	once	CASSEWDRLGTDTQYF	TGTGCCAGCAGTGAGTGGGACAGGCTGGGCACAGATACGCAGTATTTT
TRBV12-3/TRBV12-4	15	TRBD1	TRBJ1-1	few	CASSLVRQGASEAFF	TGTGCCAGCAGTTTGGTCCGGCAGGGGGCCTCTGAAGCTTTCTTT
TRBV4-1	16	TRBD1	TRBJ2-7	-	CASSQDWGQVIYEQYF	TGCGCCAGCAGCCAAGATTGGGGACAGGTGATCTACGAGCAGTACTTC
TRBV2	15	-	TRBJ2-7	many	CASKDWAASSYEQYF	TGTGCCAGCAAAGACTGGGCAGCCTCCTCCTACGAGCAGTACTTC
TRBV19	16	TRBD1	TRBJ1-1	-	CASSIPEGTGATEAFF	TGTGCCAGTAGTATCCCTGAGGGGACAGGGGCGACTGAAGCTTTCTTT
TRBV28	15	-	TRBJ2-7	many	CASRLGGTLIYEQYF	TGTGCCAGCAGGCTCGGGGGGACATTGATCTACGAGCAGTACTTC
TRBV12-3/TRBV12-4	13	TRBD1	TRBJ1-2	many	CASRLGTGFGYTF	TGTGCCAGCAGACTCGGGACAGGGTTTGGCTACACCTTC
TRBV20-1	13	-	TRBJ1-1	many	CSATGLMNTEAFF	TGCAGTGCCACAGGCTTAATGAACACTGAAGCTTTCTTT
TRBV2	13	-	TRBJ2-7	-	CASSLGSYHEQYF	TGTGCCAGCAGTTTGGGCAGTTACCACGAGCAGTACTTC
TRBV11-2	17	TRBD1	TRBJ2-6	many	CASSYGTGLSGANVLTF	TGTGCCAGCAGCTACGGGACAGGGCTTTCTGGGGCCAACGTCCTGACTTTC
TRBV5-1	15	-	TRBJ2-7	few	CASSRAGTATYEQYF	TGCGCCAGCAGCCGGGCGGGGACAGCGACCTACGAGCAGTACTTC
TRBV12-3/TRBV12-4	13	TRBD1	TRBJ1-2	once	CASRGGQFYGYTF	TGTGCCAGCAGGGGGGGACAGTTCTATGGCTACACCTTC
TRBV27	17	TRBD2	TRBJ2-5	-	CASSPWTSGEGGETQYF	TGTGCCAGCAGTCCCTGGACTAGCGGGGAGGGGGGAGAGACCCAGTACTTC
TRBV20-1	14	TRBD2	TRBJ2-7	many	CSAQSGRATYEQYF	TGCAGTGCCCAAAGCGGGAGGGCAACTTACGAGCAGTACTTC
TRBV11-2	12	-	TRBJ2-7	few	CASSMTGFEQYF	TGTGCCAGCAGCATGACAGGTTTCGAGCAGTACTTC
TRBV6-5	14	-	TRBJ1-1	-	CASSYMGDESEAFF	TGTGCCAGCAGTTATATGGGGGATGAATCTGAAGCTTTCTTT
TRBV10-3	14	-	TRBJ1-2	many	CAIKGDTHERGYTF	TGTGCCATCAAGGGGGACACCCACGAAAGAGGCTACACCTTC
TRBV28	16	TRBD1	TRBJ1-6	many	CASIQAGGTFGSPLHF	TGTGCCAGCATTCAAGCAGGGGGGACCTTCGGTTCACCCCTCCACTTT
TRBV29-1	14	-	TRBJ2-7	many	CSAEVAGISYEQYF	TGCAGCGCCGAGGTGGCAGGCATCTCCTACGAGCAGTACTTC
TRBV27	16	TRBD1	TRBJ2-7	-	CASSLSGQGYSYEQYF	TGTGCCAGCAGTTTATCGGGACAGGGTTACTCCTACGAGCAGTACTTC
TRBV30	15	-	TRBJ2-7	few	CPSISLEGITYEQYF	TGTCCCTCGATCTCACTGGAGGGGATCACCTACGAGCAGTACTTC
TRBV6-1	12	-	TRBJ2-7	many	CASSETRAEQYF	TGTGCCAGCAGTGAAACTAGAGCCGAGCAGTACTTC
TRBV11-1	19	-	TRBJ2-2	many	CASSSAFSPTSRGTGELFF	TGTGCCAGCAGCTCAGCCTTTTCTCCGACTAGCAGGGGCACCGGGGAGCTGTTTTTT
TRBV12-5	11	-	TRBJ2-7	many	CASGWNYEQYF	TGTGCTAGTGGTTGGAATTACGAGCAGTACTTC
TRBV6-1	15	TRBD2	TRBJ2-5	few	CASNTLAGGRETQYF	TGTGCCAGCAACACTCTAGCGGGGGGGCGAGAGACCCAGTACTTC
TRBV12-3/TRBV12-4	14	-	TRBJ1-5	-	CAPGTPTGGQPQHF	TGTGCCCCAGGTACCCCGACAGGCGGTCAGCCCCAGCATTTT
TRBV7-9	14	-	TRBJ1-1	many	CASSLTSGKTEAFF	TGTGCCAGCAGCCTCACCTCAGGGAAAACTGAAGCTTTCTTT
TRBV19	14	-	TRBJ2-2	-	CASLEDRNTGELFF	TGTGCCAGCTTAGAGGACAGGAACACCGGGGAGCTGTTTTTT
TRBV7-9	15	-	TRBJ1-1	-	CASSPVAGANLLTFF	TGTGCCAGCAGCCCGGTAGCAGGGGCAAACCTTCTAACTTTCTTT
TRBV6-2/TRBV6-3	12	-	TRBJ1-2	many	CASSQGQYGYTF	TGTGCCAGCAGTCAAGGACAGTATGGCTACACCTTC
TRBV10-3	14	TRBD1	TRBJ1-2	many	CAISESPATGSSTF	TGTGCCATCAGTGAGTCCCCGGCGACAGGGTCCTCCACCTTC
TRBV6-5	12	-	TRBJ1-1	many	CASIPRNTEAFF	TGTGCCAGCATTCCCCGGAACACTGAAGCTTTCTTT
TRBV7-3	15	TRBD2	TRBJ2-7	many	CASSLRGGATYEQYF	TGTGCCAGCAGCTTAAGGGGAGGGGCTACCTACGAGCAGTACTTC
TRBV2	12	-	TRBJ2-3	few	CASMKGPDTQYF	TGTGCCAGCATGAAGGGTCCAGATACGCAGTATTTT
TRBV7-2	15	TRBD2	TRBJ2-7	many	CASSLVRLAGNEQYF	TGTGCCAGCAGCTTAGTACGGCTAGCGGGAAACGAGCAGTACTTC